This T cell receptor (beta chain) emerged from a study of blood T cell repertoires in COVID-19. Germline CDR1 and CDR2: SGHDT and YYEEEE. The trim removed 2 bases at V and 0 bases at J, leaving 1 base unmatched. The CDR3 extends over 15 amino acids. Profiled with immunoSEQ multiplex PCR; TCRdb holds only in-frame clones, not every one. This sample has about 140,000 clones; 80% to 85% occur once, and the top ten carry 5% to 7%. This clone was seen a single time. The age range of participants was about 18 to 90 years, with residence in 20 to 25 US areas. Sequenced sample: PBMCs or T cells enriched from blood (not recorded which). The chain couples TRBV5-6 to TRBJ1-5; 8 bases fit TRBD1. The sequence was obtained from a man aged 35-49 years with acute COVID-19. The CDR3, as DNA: TGTGCCAGCAGCTTAGGGACAGGTAGCAATCAGCCCCAGCATTTT. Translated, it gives CASSLGTGSNQPQHF. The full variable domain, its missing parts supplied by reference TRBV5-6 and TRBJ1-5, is DAGVTQSPTHLIKTRGQQVTLRCSPKSGHDTVSWYQQALGQGPQFIFQYYEEEERQRGNFPDRFSGHQFPNYSSELNVNALLLGDSALYLCASSLGTGSNQPQHFGDGTRLSIL.